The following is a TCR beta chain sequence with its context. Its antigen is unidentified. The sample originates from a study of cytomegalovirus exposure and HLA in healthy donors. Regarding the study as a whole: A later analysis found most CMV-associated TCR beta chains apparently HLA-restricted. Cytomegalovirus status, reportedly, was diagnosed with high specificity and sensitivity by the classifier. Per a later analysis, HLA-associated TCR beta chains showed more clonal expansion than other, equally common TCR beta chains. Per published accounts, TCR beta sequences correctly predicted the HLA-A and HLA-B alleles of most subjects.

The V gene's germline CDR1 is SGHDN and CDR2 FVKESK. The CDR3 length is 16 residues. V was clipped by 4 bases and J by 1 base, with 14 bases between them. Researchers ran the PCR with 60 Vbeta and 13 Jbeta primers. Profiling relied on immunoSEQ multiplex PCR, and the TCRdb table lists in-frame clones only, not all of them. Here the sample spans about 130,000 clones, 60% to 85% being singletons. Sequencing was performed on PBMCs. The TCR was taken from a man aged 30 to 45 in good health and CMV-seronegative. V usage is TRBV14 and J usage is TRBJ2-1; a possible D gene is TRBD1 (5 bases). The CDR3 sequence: CASSPFGRASYNEQFF. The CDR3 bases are TGTGCCAGCAGCCCCTTTGGCAGGGCTTCCTACAATGAGCAGTTCTTC.